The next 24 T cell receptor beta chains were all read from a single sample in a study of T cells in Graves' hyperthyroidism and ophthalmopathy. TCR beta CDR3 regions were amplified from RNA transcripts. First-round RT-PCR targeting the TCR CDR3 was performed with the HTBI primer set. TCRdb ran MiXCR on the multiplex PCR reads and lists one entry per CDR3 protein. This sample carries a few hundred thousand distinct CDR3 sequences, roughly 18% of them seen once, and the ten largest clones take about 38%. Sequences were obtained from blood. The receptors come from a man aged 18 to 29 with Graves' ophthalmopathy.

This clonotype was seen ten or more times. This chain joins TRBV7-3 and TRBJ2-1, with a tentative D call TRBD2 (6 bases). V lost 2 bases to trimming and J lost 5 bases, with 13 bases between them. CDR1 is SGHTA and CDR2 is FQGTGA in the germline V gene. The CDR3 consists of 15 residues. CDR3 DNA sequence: TGTGCCAGCAGCTTACAGGCGACTAGGAACAATGAGCAGTTCTTC. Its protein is CASSLQATRNNEQFF.

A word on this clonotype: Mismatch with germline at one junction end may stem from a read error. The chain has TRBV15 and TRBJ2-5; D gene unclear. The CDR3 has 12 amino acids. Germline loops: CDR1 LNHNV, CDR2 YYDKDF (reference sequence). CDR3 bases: TGTGCCACCGGCAGAGATTATGGCAGCCAGTACTTC. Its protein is CATGRDYGSQYF.

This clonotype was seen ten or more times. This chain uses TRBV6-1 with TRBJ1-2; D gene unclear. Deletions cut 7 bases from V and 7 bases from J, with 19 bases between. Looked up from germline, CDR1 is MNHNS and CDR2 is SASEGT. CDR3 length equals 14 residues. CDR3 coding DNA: TGTGCCAGCAATCCCTACCGTTCTGAGGGTGGCTACACCTTC. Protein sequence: CASNPYRSEGGYTF.

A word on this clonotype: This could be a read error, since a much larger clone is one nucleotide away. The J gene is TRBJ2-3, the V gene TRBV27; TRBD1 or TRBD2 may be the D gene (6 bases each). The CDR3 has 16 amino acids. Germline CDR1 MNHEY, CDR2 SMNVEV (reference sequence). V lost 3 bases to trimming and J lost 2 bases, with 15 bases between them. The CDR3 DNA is TGTGCCAGCAGTTTGGATCCGGGGGCTGACACAGATACGCAGTATTTT. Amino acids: CASSLDPGADTDTQYF.

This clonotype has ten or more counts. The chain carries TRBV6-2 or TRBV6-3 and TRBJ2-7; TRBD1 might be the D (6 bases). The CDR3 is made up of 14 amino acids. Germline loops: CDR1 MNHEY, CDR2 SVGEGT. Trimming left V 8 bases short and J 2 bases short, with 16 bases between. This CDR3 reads CASQPEDRTYEQYF. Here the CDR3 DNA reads TGTGCCAGCCAGCCGGAGGACAGAACCTACGAGCAGTACTTC.

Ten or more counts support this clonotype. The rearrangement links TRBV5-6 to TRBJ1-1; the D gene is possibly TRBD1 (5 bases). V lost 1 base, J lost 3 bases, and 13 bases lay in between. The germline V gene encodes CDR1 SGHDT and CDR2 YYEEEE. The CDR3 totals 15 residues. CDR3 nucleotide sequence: TGTGCCAGCAGCTTGCGGCAGGGCGGCTACACTGAAGCTTTCTTT. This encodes CASSLRQGGYTEAFF.

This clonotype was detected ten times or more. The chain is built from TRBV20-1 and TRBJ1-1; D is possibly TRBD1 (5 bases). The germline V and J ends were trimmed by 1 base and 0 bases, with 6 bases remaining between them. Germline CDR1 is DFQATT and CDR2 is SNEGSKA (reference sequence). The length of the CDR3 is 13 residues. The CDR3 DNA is TGCAGTGCTAGAGGGGGGATGAACACTGAAGCTTTCTTT. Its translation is CSARGGMNTEAFF.

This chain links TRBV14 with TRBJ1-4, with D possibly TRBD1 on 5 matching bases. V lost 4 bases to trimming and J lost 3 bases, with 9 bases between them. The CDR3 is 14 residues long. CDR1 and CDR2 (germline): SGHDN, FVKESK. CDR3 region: CASSLRGPNEKLFF. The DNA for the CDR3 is TGTGCCAGCAGCCTCCGGGGCCCTAATGAAAAACTGTTTTTT.

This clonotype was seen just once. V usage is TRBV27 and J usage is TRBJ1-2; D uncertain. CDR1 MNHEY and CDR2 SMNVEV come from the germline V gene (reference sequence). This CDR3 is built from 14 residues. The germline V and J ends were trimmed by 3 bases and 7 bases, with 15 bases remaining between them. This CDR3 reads CASSFGPVGGGYTF. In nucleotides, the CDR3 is TGTGCCAGCAGTTTTGGCCCAGTTGGTGGTGGCTACACCTTC.

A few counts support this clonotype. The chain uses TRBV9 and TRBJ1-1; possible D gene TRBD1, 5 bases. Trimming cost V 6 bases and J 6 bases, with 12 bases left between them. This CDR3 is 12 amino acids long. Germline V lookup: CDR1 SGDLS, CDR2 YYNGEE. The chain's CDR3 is CASKGEVSEAFF. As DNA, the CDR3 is TGTGCCAGCAAAGGGGAGGTTTCTGAAGCTTTCTTT.

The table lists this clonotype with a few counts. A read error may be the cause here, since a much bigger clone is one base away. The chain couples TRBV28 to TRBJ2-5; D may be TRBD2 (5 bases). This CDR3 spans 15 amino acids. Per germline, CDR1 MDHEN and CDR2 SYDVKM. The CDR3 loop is CACSPPTTRSETQYF. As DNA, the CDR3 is TGTGCCTGCAGTCCCCCGACTACGCGGTCGGAGACCCAGTACTTC.

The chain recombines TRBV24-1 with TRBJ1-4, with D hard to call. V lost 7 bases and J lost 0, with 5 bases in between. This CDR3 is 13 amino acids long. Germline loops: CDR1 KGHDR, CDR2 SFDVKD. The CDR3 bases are TGTGCCACCAGGGATGCAACTAATGAAAAACTGTTTTTT. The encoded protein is CATRDATNEKLFF.

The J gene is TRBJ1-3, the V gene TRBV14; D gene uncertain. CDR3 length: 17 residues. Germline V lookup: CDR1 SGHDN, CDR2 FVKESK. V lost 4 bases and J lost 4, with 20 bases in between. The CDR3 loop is CASSLEVGWSAGNTIYF. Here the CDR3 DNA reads TGTGCCAGCAGCCTCGAGGTGGGGTGGTCGGCAGGAAACACCATATATTTT.

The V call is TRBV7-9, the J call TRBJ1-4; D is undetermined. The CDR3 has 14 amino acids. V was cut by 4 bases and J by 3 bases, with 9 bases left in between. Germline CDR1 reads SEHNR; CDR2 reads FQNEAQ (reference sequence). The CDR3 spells CASSSTLANEKLFF. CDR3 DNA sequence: TGTGCCAGCAGCTCCACTCTGGCTAATGAAAAACTGTTTTTT.

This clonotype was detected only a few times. CDR3 amino acids: CASTGNGGLSPYNEQFF. In nucleotides, the CDR3 is TGTGCCAGCACTGGTAACGGGGGGCTATCCCCCTACAATGAGCAGTTCTTC. The chain links TRBV6-2 or TRBV6-3 to TRBJ2-1; D possibly corresponds to TRBD2 (7 bases). The germline CDR1 and CDR2 sequences are MNHEY and SVGEGT. This CDR3 contains 17 residues. Deletions cut 7 bases from V and 2 bases from J, with 21 bases between.

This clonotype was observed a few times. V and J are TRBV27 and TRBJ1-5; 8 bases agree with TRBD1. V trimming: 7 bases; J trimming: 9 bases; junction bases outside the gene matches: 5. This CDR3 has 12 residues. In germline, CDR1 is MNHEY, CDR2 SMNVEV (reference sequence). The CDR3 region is CASKDRGGPQHF. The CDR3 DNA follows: TGTGCCAGCAAAGACAGGGGTGGGCCCCAGCATTTT.

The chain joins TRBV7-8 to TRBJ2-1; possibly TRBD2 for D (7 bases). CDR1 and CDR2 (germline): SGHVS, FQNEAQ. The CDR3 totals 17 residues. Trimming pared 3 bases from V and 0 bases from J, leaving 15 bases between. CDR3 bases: TGTGCCAGCAGCTTGGTCCACGGGGGGCACTCCTACAATGAGCAGTTCTTC. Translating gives CASSLVHGGHSYNEQFF.

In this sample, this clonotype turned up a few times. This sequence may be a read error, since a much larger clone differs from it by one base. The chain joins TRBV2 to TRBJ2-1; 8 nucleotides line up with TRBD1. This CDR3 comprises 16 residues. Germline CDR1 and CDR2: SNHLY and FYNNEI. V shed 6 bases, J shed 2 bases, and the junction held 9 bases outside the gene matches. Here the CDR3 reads CASRPTGGSAYNEQFF. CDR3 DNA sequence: TGTGCCAGCAGACCTACAGGGGGATCCGCCTACAATGAGCAGTTCTTC.

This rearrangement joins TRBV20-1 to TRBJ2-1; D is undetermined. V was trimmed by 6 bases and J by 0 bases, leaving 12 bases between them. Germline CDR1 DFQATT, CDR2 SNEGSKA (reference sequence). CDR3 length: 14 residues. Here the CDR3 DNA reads TGCAGTGCCCAGCCCCGAAGCTCCTACAATGAGCAGTTCTTC. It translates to CSAQPRSSYNEQFF.

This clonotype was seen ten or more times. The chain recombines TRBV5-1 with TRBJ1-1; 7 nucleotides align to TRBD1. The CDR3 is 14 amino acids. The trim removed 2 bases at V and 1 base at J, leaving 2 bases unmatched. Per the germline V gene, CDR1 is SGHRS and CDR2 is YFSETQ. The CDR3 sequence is CASSFRGTNTEAFF. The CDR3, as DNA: TGCGCCAGCAGCTTCAGGGGGACGAACACTGAAGCTTTCTTT. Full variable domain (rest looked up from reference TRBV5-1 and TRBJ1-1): KAGVTQTPRYLIKTRGQQVTLSCSPISGHRSVSWYQQTPGQGLQFLFEYFSETQRNKGNFPGRFSGRQFSNSRSEMNVSTLELGDSALYLCASSFRGTNTEAFFGQGTRLTVV.

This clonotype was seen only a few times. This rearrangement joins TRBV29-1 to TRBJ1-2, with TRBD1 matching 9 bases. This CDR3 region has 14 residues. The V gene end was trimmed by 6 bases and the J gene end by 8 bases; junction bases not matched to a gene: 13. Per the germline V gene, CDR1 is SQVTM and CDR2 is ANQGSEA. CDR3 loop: CSVAGTGFGGGYTF. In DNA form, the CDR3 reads TGCAGCGTGGCCGGGACAGGGTTTGGTGGAGGCTACACCTTC.

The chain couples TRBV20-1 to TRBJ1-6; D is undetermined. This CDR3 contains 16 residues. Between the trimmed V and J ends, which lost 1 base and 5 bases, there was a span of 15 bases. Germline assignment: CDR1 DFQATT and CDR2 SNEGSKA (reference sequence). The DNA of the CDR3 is TGCAGTGCTAGAGGGGGAGTGAGCCCGGATAATTCACCCCTCCACTTT. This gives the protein CSARGGVSPDNSPLHF.

CDR3 DNA sequence: TGTGCCACCAGTGATTCGACAGGGGGGGATCAGCCCCAGCATTTT. Its protein product is CATSDSTGGDQPQHF. The rearrangement uses TRBV24-1 and TRBJ1-5, with TRBD1 matching over 9 bases. Germline lookup yields CDR1 KGHDR and CDR2 SFDVKD. This CDR3 is built from 15 residues. Losses at the gene ends were 2 bases for V and 5 bases for J; bases not matched to a gene: 3.

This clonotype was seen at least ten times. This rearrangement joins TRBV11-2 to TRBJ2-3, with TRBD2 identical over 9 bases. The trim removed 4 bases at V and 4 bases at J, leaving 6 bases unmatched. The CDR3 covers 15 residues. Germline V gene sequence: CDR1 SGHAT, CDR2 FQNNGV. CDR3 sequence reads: CASSSPAGGSDTQYF. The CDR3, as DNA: TGTGCCAGCAGCTCCCCAGCGGGGGGTTCAGATACGCAGTATTTT.